This T cell receptor beta chain was captured in a study of CD8 T cells in Susac syndrome. The RNA input was roughly 0.45 to 1 ug, and it was reverse transcribed with random hexamers. A multiplex approach, immunoSEQ multiplex PCR, amplified TCR beta CDR3 across 54 Vbeta and 13 Jbeta. TCRdb analysed the immunoSEQ multiplex PCR reads with MiXCR anew, one entry per CDR3 protein. The sample yields 300,000 to 350,000 distinct CDR3 sequences, approximately 90% seen once. Study-level findings and limits: The relatively small number of individuals in the TCR sequencing and HLA analysis was acknowledged by the study.

As concerns this clonotype: Its antigen remains unknown.

Sequencing targeted TCR beta in T cells from blood (CD8+ and CD4+). V lost 5 bases and J lost 3, with 20 bases in between. The CDR3 extends over 16 amino acids. Looked up from germline, CDR1 is MNHNS and CDR2 is SASEGT. The chain employs TRBV6-1 and TRBJ2-7; a weak D match, TRBD2 (5 bases). The material sequenced was CD4+ T cells from PBMCs. The TCR comes from a human donor with multiple sclerosis. CDR3 coding DNA: TGTGCCAGCAGTCCGGCCCTGGGCGGGCAAGGCTACGAGCAGTACTTC. This gives the protein CASSPALGGQGYEQYF.